The sequence of this T cell receptor beta chain was determined in a study of T cell repertoires in cytomegalovirus infection. Overall study context: From public TCR beta signatures came an indication of both CMV infection and matching HLA type. Study-wide findings and caveats: Clonotypes of TCR beta that were HLA-C-restricted and CMV-specific dominated the ex vivo response.

V lost 8 bases and J 3 bases, leaving 16 bases between the germline ends. Per germline, CDR1 SGHDN and CDR2 FVKESK. This CDR3 has 14 residues. This clonotype has at least ten counts. What it binds is not known. A single record per CDR3 protein comes from TCRdb applying MiXCR to the reads. The sample includes around 310,000 distinct CDR3 sequences, roughly a sixth of them seen just once. The sequence came from a human donor in good health (CMV status not recorded). Some clones in this sample may be carry-over from other donors' samples. The sequenced sample was PBMCs. The rearrangement links TRBV14 to TRBJ1-1, with D unresolved. This CDR3 reads CASSTSWADTEAFF. CDR3 bases: TGTGCCAGCTCTACTAGTTGGGCAGACACTGAAGCTTTCTTT.